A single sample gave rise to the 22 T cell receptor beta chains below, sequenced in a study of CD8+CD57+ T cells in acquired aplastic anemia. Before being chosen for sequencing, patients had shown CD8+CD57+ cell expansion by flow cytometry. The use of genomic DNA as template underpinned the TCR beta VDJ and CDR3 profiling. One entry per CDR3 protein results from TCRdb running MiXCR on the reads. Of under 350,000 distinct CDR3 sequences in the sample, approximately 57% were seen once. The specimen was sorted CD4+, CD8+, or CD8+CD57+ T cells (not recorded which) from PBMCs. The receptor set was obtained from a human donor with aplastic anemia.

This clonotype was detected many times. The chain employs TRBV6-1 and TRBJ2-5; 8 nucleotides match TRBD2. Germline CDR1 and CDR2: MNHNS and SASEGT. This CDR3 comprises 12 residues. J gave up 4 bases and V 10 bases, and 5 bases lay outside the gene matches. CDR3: CAISGTRETQYF. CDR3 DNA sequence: TGTGCCATCTCCGGGACTAGAGAGACCCAGTACTTC.

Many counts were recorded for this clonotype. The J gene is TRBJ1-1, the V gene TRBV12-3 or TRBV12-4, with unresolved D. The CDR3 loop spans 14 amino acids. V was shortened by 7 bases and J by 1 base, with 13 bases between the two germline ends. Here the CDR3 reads CASKGGLTNTEAFF. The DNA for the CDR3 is TGTGCCAGCAAAGGTGGACTGACGAACACTGAAGCTTTCTTT.

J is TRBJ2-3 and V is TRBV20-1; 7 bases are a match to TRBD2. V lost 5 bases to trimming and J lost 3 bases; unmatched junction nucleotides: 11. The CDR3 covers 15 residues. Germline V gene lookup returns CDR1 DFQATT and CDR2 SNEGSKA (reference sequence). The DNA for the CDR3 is TGCAGTGCTTTGGGTCTGTGGGGGGGAACAGATACGCAGTATTTT. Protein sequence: CSALGLWGGTDTQYF.

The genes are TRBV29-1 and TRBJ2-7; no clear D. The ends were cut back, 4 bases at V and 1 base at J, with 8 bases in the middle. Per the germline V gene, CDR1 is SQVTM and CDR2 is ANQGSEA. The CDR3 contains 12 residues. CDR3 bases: TGCAGCGTTGCCACAACTTCCTACGAGCAGTACTTC. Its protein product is CSVATTSYEQYF.

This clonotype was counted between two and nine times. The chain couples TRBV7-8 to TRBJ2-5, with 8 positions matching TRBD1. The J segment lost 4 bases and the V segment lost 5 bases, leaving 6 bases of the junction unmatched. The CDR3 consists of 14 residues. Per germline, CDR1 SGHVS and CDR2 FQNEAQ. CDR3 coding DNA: TGTGCCAGCAGCGCCAGGCAGGGGGCAGAGACCCAGTACTTC. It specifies CASSARQGAETQYF. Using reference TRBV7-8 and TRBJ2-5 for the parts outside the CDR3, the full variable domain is GAGVSQSPRYKVAKRGQDVALRCDPISGHVSLFWYQQALGQGPEFLTYFQNEAQLDKSGLPSDRFFAERPEGSVSTLKIQRTQQEDSAVYLCASSARQGAETQYFGPGTRLLVL.

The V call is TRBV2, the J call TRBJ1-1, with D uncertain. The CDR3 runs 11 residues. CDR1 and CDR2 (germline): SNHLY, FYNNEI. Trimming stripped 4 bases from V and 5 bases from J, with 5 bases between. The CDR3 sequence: CASSGETEAFF. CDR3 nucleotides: TGTGCCAGCAGTGGGGAGACTGAAGCTTTCTTT.

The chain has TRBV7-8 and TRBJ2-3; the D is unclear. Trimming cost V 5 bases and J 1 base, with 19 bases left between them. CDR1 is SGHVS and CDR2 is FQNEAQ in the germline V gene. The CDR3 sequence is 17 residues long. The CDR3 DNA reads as TGTGCCAGCAGCCCTCGACCAGTACGATTAGGCACAGATACGCAGTATTTT. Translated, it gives CASSPRPVRLGTDTQYF.

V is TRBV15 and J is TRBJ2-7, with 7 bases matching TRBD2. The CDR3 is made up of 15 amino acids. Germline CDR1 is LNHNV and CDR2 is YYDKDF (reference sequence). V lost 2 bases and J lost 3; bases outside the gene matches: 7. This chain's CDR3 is CATSRSIAGHYEQYF. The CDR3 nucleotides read TGTGCCACCAGCAGATCCATAGCGGGCCACTACGAGCAGTACTTC.

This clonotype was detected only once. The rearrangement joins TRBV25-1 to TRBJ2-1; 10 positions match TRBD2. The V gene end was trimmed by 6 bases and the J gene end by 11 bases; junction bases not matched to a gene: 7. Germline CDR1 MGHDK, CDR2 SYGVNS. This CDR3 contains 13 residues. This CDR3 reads CASSAGTSEKQFF. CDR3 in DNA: TGTGCCAGCAGCGCCGGGACTAGCGAAAAGCAGTTCTTC.

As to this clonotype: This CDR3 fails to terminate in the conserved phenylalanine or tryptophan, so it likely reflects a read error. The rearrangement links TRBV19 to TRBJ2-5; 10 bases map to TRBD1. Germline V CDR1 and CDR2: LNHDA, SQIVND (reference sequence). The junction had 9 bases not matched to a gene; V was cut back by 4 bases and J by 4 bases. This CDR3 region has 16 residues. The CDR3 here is CASSRGGQGVRETQYL. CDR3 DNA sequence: TGTGCCAGTAGTAGGGGCGGACAGGGGGTGAGAGAGACCCAGTACTTA.

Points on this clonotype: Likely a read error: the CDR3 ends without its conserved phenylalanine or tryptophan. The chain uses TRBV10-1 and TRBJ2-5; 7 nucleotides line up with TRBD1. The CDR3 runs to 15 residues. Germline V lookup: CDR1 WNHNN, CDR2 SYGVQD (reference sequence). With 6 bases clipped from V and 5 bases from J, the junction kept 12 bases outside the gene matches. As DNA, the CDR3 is TGCGCCAGCAGGAGGGGGACAGCCGTTGGGGAGACCCAGTACCTC. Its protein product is CASRRGTAVGETQYL.

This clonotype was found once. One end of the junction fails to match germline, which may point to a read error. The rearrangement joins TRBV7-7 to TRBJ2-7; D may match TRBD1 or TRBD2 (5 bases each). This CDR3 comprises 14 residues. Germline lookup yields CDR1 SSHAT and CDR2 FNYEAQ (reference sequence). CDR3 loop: CASSSRDLRDEQYF. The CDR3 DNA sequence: TGTGCTAGCAGCTCCCGGGACCTCCGGGACGAGCAGTACTTC.

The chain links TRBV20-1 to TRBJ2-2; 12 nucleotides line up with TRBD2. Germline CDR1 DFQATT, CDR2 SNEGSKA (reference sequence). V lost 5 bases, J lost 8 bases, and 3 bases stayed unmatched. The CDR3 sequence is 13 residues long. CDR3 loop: CSAQTSGSGELFF. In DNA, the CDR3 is TGCAGTGCTCAGACTAGCGGGAGTGGGGAGCTGTTTTTT.

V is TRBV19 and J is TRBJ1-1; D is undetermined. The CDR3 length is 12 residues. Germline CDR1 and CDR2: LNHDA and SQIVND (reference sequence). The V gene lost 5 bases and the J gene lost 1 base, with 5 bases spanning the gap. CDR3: CASSYTNTEAFF. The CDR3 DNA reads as TGTGCCAGTAGTTACACGAACACTGAAGCTTTCTTT.

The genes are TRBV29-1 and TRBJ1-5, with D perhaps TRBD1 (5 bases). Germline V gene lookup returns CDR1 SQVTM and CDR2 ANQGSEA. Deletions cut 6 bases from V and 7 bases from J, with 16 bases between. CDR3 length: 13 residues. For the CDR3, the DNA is TGCAGCGTGGAATGGGACCCGGGGCAGCCCCAGCATTTT. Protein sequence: CSVEWDPGQPQHF.

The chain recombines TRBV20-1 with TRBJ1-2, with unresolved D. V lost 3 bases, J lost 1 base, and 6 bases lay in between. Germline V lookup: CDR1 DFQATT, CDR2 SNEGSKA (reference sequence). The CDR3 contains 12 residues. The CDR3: CSASTDNYGYTF. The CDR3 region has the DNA TGCAGTGCTAGTACTGATAACTATGGCTACACCTTC.

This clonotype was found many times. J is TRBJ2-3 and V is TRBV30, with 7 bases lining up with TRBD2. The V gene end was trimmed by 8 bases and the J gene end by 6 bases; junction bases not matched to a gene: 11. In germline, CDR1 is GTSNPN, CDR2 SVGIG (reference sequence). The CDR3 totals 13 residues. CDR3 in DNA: TGTGCCGGGTCCGGGGGGAAAGGGGATACGCAGTATTTT. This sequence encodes CAGSGGKGDTQYF.

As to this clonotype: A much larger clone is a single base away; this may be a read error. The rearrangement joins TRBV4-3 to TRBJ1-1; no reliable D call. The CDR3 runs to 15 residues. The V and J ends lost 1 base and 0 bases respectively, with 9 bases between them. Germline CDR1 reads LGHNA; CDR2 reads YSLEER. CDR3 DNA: TGCGCCAGCAGCCAAGTTGTGGCGCTGAACACTGAAGCTTTCTTT. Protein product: CASSQVVALNTEAFF.

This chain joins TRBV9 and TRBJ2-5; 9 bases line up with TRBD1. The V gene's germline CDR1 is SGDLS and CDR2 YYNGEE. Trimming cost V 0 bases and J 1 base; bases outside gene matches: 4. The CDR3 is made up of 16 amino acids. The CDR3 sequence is CASSVGGQGRQETQYF. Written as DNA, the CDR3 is TGTGCCAGCAGCGTAGGGGGACAGGGACGCCAAGAGACCCAGTACTTC. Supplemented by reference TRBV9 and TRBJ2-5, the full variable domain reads DSGVTQTPKHLITATGQRVTLRCSPRSGDLSVYWYQQSLDQGLQFLIQYYNGEERAKGNILERFSAQQFPDLHSELNLSSLELGDSALYFCASSVGGQGRQETQYFGPGTRLLVL.

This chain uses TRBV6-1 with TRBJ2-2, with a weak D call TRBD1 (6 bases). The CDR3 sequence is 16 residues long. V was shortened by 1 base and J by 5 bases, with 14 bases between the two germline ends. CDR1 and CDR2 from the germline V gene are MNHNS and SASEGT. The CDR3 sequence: CASSEEDSRATGELFF. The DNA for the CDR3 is TGTGCCAGCAGTGAAGAGGACAGTAGGGCAACCGGGGAGCTGTTTTTT.

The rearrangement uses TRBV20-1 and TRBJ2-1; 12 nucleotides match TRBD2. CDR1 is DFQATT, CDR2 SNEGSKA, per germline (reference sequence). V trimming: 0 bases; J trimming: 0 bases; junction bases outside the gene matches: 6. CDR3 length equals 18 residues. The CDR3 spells CSARDLAGGSSSYNEQFF. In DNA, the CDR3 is TGCAGTGCTAGAGATCTAGCGGGGGGGAGTAGCTCCTACAATGAGCAGTTCTTC.

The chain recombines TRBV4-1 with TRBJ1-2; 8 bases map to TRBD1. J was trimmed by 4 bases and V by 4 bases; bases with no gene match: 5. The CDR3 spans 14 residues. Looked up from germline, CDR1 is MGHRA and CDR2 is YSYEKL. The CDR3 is CASSRQQGGYGYTF. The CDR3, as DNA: TGCGCCAGCAGCCGGCAACAGGGGGGCTATGGCTACACCTTC.